Reported below is one TCR beta chain. This specimen belongs to a study of control samples from healthy donors and cancer patients. The V gene end was trimmed by 4 bases and the J gene end by 1 base; junction bases not matched to a gene: 3. There are 14 residues in the CDR3. Germline V gives CDR1 SGHNT, CDR2 YYREEE (reference sequence). The assay was immunoSEQ multiplex PCR, and TCRdb's table has in-frame clones only and misses some. The sample holds about 100,000 clones, more than 75% seen once. This clonotype originated in a woman aged 45-59 years in good health. The sequenced sample consisted of blood. The rearrangement uses TRBV5-4 and TRBJ1-1; 8 bases fit TRBD1. CDR3 loop: CASSMDRANTEAFF. In nucleotides, the CDR3 is TGTGCCAGCAGCATGGACAGGGCGAACACTGAAGCTTTCTTT.